This T cell receptor (beta chain) was obtained from a study of blood T cell repertoires in COVID-19. Study details: Samples taken during acute and convalescent COVID-19 were collected in the United States, Italy and Spain. T cells, B-cell-depleted T cells, or PBMCs supplied cDNA or gDNA.

Original processing notes: Cell counts per sample came from amplifying reference gene primers. Method: immunoSEQ multiplex PCR; TCRdb's copy keeps in-frame clones and lacks some. D and trimming were read from the DNA, whereas the V and J calls and clone size are those reported in that table. The sample includes 250,000 or so clones, around 83% of them seen just once. The receptor comes from a woman aged 40-49 years who had recovered from COVID-19. The sample taken for sequencing was peripheral blood.

In DNA, the CDR3 is TGTGCCATCAGTGAGAGTCTAGCGGGGGGAGAGACCCAGTACTTC. Amino acids: CAISESLAGGETQYF. The V and J genes are TRBV10-3 and TRBJ2-5; 11 bases map to TRBD2. This CDR3 has 15 residues. Germline V gene sequence: CDR1 ENHRY, CDR2 SYGVKD. The V segment lost 2 bases and the J segment 4 bases; nucleotides outside the gene matches: 3.